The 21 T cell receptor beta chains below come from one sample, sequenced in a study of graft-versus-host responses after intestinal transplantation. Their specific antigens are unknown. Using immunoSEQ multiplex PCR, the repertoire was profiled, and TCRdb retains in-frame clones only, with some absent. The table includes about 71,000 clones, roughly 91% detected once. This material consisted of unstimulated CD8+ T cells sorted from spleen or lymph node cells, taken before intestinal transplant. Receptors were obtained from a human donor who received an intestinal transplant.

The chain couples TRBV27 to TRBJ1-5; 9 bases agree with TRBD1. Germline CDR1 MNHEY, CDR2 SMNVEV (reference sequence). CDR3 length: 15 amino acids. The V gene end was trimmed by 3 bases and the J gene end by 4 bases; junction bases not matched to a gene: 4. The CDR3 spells CASSLGTGFNQPQHF. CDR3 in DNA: TGTGCCAGCAGTTTGGGGACAGGGTTTAATCAGCCCCAGCATTTT.

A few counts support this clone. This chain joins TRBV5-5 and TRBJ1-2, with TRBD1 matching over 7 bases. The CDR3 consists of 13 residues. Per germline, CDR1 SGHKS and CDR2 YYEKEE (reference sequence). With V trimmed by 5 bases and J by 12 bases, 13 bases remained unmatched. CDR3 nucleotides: TGTGCCAGCAGTACCGGGACAGACCCTGTTCACACCTTC. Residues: CASSTGTDPVHTF.

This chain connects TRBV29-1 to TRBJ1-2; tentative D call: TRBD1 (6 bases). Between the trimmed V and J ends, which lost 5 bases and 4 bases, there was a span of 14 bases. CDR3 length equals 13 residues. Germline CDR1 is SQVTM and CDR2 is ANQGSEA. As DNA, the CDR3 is TGCAGCGTTCCCTCAGGGGATGGCTATGGCTACACCTTC. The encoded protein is CSVPSGDGYGYTF.

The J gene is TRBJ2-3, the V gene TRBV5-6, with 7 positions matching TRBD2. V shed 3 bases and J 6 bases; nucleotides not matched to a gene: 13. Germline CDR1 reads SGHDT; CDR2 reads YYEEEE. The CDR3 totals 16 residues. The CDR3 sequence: CASSYGLVGGVDTQYF. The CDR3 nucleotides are TGTGCCAGCAGCTACGGACTAGTGGGGGGTGTTGATACGCAGTATTTT.

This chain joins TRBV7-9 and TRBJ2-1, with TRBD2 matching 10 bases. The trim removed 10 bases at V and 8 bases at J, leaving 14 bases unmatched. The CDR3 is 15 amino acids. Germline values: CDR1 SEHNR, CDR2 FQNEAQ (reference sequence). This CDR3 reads CATLAGASGGYEQFF. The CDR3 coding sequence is TGTGCCACCCTAGCGGGGGCTAGCGGGGGCTATGAGCAGTTCTTC.

The CDR3 nucleotides read TGCGCCAGCAGCCAGTCCCTTGCAACTAATGAAAAACTGTTTTTT. It is translated as CASSQSLATNEKLFF. The chain is built from TRBV4-1 and TRBJ1-4; D is unclear. Trimming took 3 bases from V and 0 from J, leaving 8 bases between them. In germline, CDR1 is MGHRA, CDR2 YSYEKL. CDR3 length: 15 amino acids.

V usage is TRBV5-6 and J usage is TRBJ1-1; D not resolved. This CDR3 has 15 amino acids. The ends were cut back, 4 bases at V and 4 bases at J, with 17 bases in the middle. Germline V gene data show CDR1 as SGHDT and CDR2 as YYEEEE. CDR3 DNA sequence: TGTGCCAGCAGCCCAAGCCTCGGACTTGGCACTGAAGCTTTCTTT. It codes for CASSPSLGLGTEAFF.

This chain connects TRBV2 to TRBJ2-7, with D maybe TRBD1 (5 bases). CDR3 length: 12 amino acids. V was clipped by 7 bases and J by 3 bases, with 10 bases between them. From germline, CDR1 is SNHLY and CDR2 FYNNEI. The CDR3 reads CASTGQGYEQYF. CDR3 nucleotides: TGTGCCAGCACCGGGCAGGGCTACGAGCAGTACTTC. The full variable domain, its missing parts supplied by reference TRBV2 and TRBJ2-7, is EPEVTQTPSHQVTQMGQEVILRCVPISNHLYFYWYRQILGQKVEFLVSFYNNEISEKSEIFDDQFSVERPDGSNFTLKIRSTKLEDSAMYFCASTGQGYEQYFGPGTRLTVT.

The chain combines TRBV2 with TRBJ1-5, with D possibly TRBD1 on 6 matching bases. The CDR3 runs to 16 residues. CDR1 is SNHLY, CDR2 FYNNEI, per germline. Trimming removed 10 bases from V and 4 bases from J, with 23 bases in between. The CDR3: CAKPGGSPDSNQPQHF. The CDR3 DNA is TGTGCCAAACCGGGGGGCAGTCCGGATAGTAATCAGCCCCAGCATTTT.

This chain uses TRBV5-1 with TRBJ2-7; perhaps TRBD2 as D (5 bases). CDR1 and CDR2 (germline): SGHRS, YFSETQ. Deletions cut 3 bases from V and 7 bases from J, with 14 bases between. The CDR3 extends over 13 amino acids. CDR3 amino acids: CASSSGEGSEQYF. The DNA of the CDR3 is TGCGCCAGCAGCTCCGGAGAGGGTTCGGAGCAGTACTTC.

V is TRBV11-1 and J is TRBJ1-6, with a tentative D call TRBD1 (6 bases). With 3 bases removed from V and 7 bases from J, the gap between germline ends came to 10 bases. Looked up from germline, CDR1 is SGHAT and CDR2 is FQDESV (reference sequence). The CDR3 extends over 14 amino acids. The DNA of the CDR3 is TGTGCCAGCAGCTTGGACAGCGTAAATTCACCCCTCCACTTT. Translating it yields CASSLDSVNSPLHF. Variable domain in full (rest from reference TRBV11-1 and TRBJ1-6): EAEVAQSPRYKITEKSQAVAFWCDPISGHATLYWYRQILGQGPELLVQFQDESVVDDSQLPKDRFSAERLKGVDSTLKIQPAELGDSAMYLCASSLDSVNSPLHFGNGTRLTVT.

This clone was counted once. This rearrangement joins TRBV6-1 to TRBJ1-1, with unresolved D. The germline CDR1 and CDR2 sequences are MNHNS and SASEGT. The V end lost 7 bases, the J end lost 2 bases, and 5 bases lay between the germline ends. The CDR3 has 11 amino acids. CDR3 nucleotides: TGTGCCAGCACCATTAACACTGAAGCTTTCTTT. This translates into CASTINTEAFF.

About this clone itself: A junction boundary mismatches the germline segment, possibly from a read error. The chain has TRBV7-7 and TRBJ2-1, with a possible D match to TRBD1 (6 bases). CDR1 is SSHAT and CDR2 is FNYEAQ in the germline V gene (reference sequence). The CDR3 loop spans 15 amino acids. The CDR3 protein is CASSPTGLQVNEQFF. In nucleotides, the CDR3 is TGTGCTAGCAGCCCTACAGGGCTCCAAGTCAATGAGCAGTTCTTC.

Written as DNA, the CDR3 is TGTGCCAGCAGTCCCGGAGCGGGGGGTATCAATGAGCAGTTCTTC. This encodes CASSPGAGGINEQFF. The chain couples TRBV6-1 to TRBJ2-1; TRBD2 agrees at 9 bases. V lost 5 bases to trimming and J lost 6 bases; unmatched junction nucleotides: 8. The CDR3 runs 15 residues. Germline V gene data show CDR1 as MNHNS and CDR2 as SASEGT.

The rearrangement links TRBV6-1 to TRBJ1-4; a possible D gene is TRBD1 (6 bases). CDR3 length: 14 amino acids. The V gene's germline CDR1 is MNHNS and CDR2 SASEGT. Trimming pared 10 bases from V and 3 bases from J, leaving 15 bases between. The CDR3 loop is CATFRDTSNEKLFF. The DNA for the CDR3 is TGTGCCACCTTCCGGGACACTTCTAATGAAAAACTGTTTTTT.

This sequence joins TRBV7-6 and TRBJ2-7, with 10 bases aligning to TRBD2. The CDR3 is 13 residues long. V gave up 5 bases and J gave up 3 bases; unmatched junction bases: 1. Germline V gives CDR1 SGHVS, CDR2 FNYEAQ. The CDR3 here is CASSPSGGYEQYF. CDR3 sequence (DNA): TGTGCCAGCAGCCCTAGCGGGGGCTACGAGCAGTACTTC.

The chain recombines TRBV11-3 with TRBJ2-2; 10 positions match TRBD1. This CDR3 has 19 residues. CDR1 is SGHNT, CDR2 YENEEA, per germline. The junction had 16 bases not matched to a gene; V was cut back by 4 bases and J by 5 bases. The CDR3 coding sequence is TGTGCCAGCAGCTCCTACAACTCCCCGGGACAGGGGTTTACCGGGGAGCTGTTTTTT. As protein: CASSSYNSPGQGFTGELFF.

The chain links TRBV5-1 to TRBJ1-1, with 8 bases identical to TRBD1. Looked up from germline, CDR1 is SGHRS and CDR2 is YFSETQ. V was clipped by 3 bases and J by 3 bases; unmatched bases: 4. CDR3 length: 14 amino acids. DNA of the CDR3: TGCGCCAGCAGCTGGACAGGGCGGGACACTGAAGCTTTCTTT. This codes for CASSWTGRDTEAFF.

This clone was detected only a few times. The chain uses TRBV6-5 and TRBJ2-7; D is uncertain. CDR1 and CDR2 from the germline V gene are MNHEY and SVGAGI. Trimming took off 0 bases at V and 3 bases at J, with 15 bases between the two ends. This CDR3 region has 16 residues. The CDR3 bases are TGTGCCAGCAGTTACTCGCCGGGTCTGGCGCTCTACGAGCAGTACTTC. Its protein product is CASSYSPGLALYEQYF.

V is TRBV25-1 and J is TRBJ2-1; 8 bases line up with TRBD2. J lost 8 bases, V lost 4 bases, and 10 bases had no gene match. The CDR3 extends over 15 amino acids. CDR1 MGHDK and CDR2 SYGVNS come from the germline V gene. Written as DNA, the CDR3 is TGTGCCAGCAGTGGTCGGGGGGGTGGGAGCGATGAGCAGTTCTTC. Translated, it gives CASSGRGGGSDEQFF.

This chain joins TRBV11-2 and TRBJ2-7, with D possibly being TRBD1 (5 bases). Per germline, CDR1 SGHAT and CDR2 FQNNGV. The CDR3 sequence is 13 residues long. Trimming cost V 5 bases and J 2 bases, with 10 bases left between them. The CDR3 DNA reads TGTGCCAGCAGCACGACAGTTGCCTACGAGCAGTACTTC. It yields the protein CASSTTVAYEQYF.